This TCR beta chain was recovered during a study of blood T cell repertoires in COVID-19. About the research overall: The cDNA or gDNA used as material had been derived from T cells, B-cell-depleted T cells, or PBMCs.

Under the authors' procedure: Quantification of nucleated cells was approximated via reference gene primer amplification. TCRdb keeps only in-frame clones here, not all; method: immunoSEQ multiplex PCR. The V and J calls and clone size come from that table; D and trimming were worked out from the DNA. The top ten hold about 4.6% of the sample, which has about 300,000 clones, 70% to 90% seen once. V dropped 7 bases and J dropped 0; count of bases not matched to a gene: 5. Germline CDR1 reads LNHDA; CDR2 reads SQIVND (reference sequence). The CDR3 has 15 amino acids. Individuals aged about 18 to 90 years were recruited from 24 US areas. The recovered donors of Cohort 3 showed two negative PCRs, clearance, or symptom resolution.

The receptor was isolated from a man aged 30-40 years who had recovered from COVID-19. Sequencing used PBMCs or T cells enriched from blood (not recorded which). V and J are TRBV19 and TRBJ2-3; 9 bases line up with TRBD2. CDR3 residues: CASTRTSVSTDTQYF. The CDR3 bases are TGTGCCAGTACCCGGACTAGCGTTAGCACAGATACGCAGTATTTT.